A selection of T cell receptor beta chains follows, all from one sample in a study of regulatory T cells in long-lasting Graves disease. From the multiplex PCR reads, TCRdb called clonotypes with MiXCR, one entry per CDR3 protein. In the table there are about 400,000 distinct CDR3 sequences, about a sixth of which are singletons. This sample also belongs to another study, concerning T cells in Graves' hyperthyroidism and ophthalmopathy.

Specimen: peripheral blood mononuclear cells (PBMCs), collected at new diagnosis, from a patient treated with antithyroid drugs. Source of these receptors: a woman younger than 35 with Graves disease. The CDR3 runs from the conserved cysteine through the conserved F or W. A D gene is named only where the DNA matches it firmly. For some rows the clone size is stated as once, few or many, or as a class when expanded; others skip it.

j_call d_call clone_size v_call cdr3_aa cdr3_nt
TRBJ2-5 NA many TRBV20-1 CSARKETQYF TGCAGTGCTCGGAAAGAGACCCAGTACTTC
TRBJ2-3 TRBD2 many TRBV7-8 CASSFSAGPGLAAAGGADTQYF TGTGCCAGCAGCTTTAGTGCGGGCCCGGGACTAGCGGCAGCCGGAGGTGCAGATACGCAGTATTTT
TRBJ1-2 NA many TRBV27 CASHPAAGSVRDYHGYTF TGTGCCAGCCATCCCGCGGCGGGGTCGGTCAGGGACTACCATGGCTACACCTTC
TRBJ2-2 TRBD2 many TRBV7-3 CASSLLGGLAGGGGELFF TGTGCCAGCAGCCTTCTGGGAGGACTAGCGGGAGGAGGCGGGGAGCTGTTTTTT
TRBJ1-1 NA many TRBV2 CASTGGYTEAFF TGTGCCAGCACGGGGGGGTACACTGAAGCTTTCTTT
TRBJ2-5 NA many TRBV29-1 CSVEIAGHQETQYF TGCAGCGTTGAAATTGCGGGGCACCAAGAGACCCAGTACTTC
TRBJ2-7 TRBD1 many TRBV5-6 CASSKGTGFLSEQYF TGTGCCAGCAGCAAGGGGACAGGCTTCCTCTCCGAGCAGTACTTC
TRBJ2-3 NA few TRBV7-2 CASSSVSTDTQYF TGTGCCAGCAGCTCCGTGAGCACAGATACGCAGTATTTT
TRBJ2-1 TRBD2 NA TRBV9 CASSADSGTSDYNEQFF TGTGCCAGCAGCGCCGACTCCGGGACTAGCGACTACAATGAGCAGTTCTTC
TRBJ2-7 TRBD2 many TRBV28 CASTTGGDEQYF TGTGCCAGCACCACCGGGGGGGACGAGCAGTACTTC